The 18 T cell receptor beta chains reported below all come from one sample, sequenced in a study of ipilimumab plus nivolumab after autologous stem cell transplantation. Sequencing was performed with immunoSEQ multiplex PCR; in TCRdb, only in-frame clones are kept and a portion is missing. The sample has approximately 17,000 clones, around 68% seen once. The sample in question was PBMCs, obtained in a trial of ipilimumab plus nivolumab as post-transplant consolidation. The receptors here all came from a male donor with diffuse large B-cell lymphoma.

The chain employs TRBV9 and TRBJ2-3; 8 positions match TRBD2. There are 15 residues in the CDR3. V trimming: 4 bases; J trimming: 3 bases; junction bases outside the gene matches: 7. Germline V lookup: CDR1 SGDLS, CDR2 YYNGEE. CDR3 DNA sequence: TGTGCCAGCAGCCCCAGGGGCGGGGGGACAGATACGCAGTATTTT. It codes for CASSPRGGGTDTQYF. Combining the CDR3 with reference TRBV9 and TRBJ2-3 gives the whole variable domain DSGVTQTPKHLITATGQRVTLRCSPRSGDLSVYWYQQSLDQGLQFLIQYYNGEERAKGNILERFSAQQFPDLHSELNLSSLELGDSALYFCASSPRGGGTDTQYFGPGTRLTVL.

The CDR3 region is CASSSFGDASAKGYGYTF. CDR3 DNA: TGTGCCAGCAGTTCATTTGGGGACGCCTCGGCAAAAGGCTATGGCTACACCTTC. The V gene is TRBV28, the J gene TRBJ1-2; D is perhaps TRBD1 (5 bases). CDR3 size: 18 residues. V lost 4 bases, J lost 4 bases, and 25 bases lay in between. Germline CDR1 and CDR2: MDHEN and SYDVKM.

The chain combines TRBV9 with TRBJ2-3; 12 bases are a match to TRBD2. Germline trimming cut 0 bases from V and 3 bases from J; bases unmatched to any gene: 2. Germline V gene lookup returns CDR1 SGDLS and CDR2 YYNGEE. This CDR3 contains 16 residues. This CDR3 reads CASSVGGTSGTDTQYF. CDR3 nucleotide sequence: TGTGCCAGCAGCGTAGGAGGGACTAGCGGGACAGATACGCAGTATTTT.

V usage is TRBV4-1 and J usage is TRBJ2-1; D is undetermined. Trimming removed 2 bases from V and 2 bases from J, with 7 bases in between. The CDR3 extends over 14 amino acids. Germline CDR1 reads MGHRA; CDR2 reads YSYEKL. CDR3 sequence: CASSQFVAYNEQFF. The CDR3 coding sequence is TGCGCCAGCAGCCAATTCGTAGCCTACAATGAGCAGTTCTTC.

This clone is deemed medium-sized. The chain links TRBV7-3 to TRBJ1-4; D unresolved. Germline loops: CDR1 SGHTA, CDR2 FQGTGA. The CDR3 totals 15 residues. V was trimmed by 2 bases and J by 0 bases, leaving 7 bases between them. DNA for the CDR3: TGTGCCAGCAGCTTAGGCCTCTCAACTAATGAAAAACTGTTTTTT. As protein: CASSLGLSTNEKLFF.

Only a few counts were recorded for this clone. The same CDR3 also results from other DNA sequences found in this sample. The rearrangement links TRBV5-6 to TRBJ2-7, with D possibly TRBD2 on 6 matching bases. The CDR3 is 14 residues long. Trimming left V 4 bases short and J 3 bases short, with 14 bases between. Germline CDR1 SGHDT, CDR2 YYEEEE. The CDR3 here is CASSLGGDFYEQYF. The CDR3 DNA sequence: TGTGCCAGCAGCCTCGGTGGGGACTTCTACGAGCAGTACTTC. Full variable domain (rest looked up from reference TRBV5-6 and TRBJ2-7): DAGVTQSPTHLIKTRGQQVTLRCSPKSGHDTVSWYQQALGQGPQFIFQYYEEEERQRGNFPDRFSGHQFPNYSSELNVNALLLGDSALYLCASSLGGDFYEQYFGPGTRLTVT.

The rearrangement links TRBV29-1 to TRBJ2-3; perhaps TRBD1 as D (6 bases). Deletions cut 7 bases from V and 2 bases from J, with 10 bases between. The CDR3 is made up of 12 amino acids. Germline V gene lookup returns CDR1 SQVTM and CDR2 ANQGSEA. CDR3: CSGWTDTDTQYF. The DNA for the CDR3 is TGCAGCGGGTGGACAGACACAGATACGCAGTATTTT.

This clone was seen a handful of times. V and J are TRBV18 and TRBJ1-2; no firm D call. The CDR3 is 14 residues long. Between the trimmed V and J ends, which lost 2 bases and 3 bases, there was a span of 10 bases. Germline CDR1 is KGHSH and CDR2 is LQKENI. The CDR3 spells CASSPMKDHYGYTF. In nucleotides, the CDR3 is TGTGCCAGCTCACCAATGAAGGATCACTATGGCTACACCTTC. Drawing the rest from reference TRBV18 and TRBJ1-2, the complete variable domain is NAGVMQNPRHLVRRRGQEARLRCSPMKGHSHVYWYRQLPEEGLKFMVYLQKENIIDESGMPKERFSAEFPKEGPSILRIQQVVRGDSAAYFCASSPMKDHYGYTFGSGTRLTVV.

The chain recombines TRBV7-2 with TRBJ1-1; no firm D call. Per germline, CDR1 SGHTA and CDR2 FQGNSA. The CDR3 is made up of 12 amino acids. Trimming removed 3 bases from V and 3 bases from J, with 5 bases in between. CDR3 amino acids: CASSFRDTEAFF. For the CDR3, the DNA is TGTGCCAGCAGCTTTCGGGACACTGAAGCTTTCTTT.

This clone was detected only a few times. The chain is built from TRBV5-1 and TRBJ2-5, with unresolved D. Germline CDR1 SGHRS, CDR2 YFSETQ. The length of the CDR3 is 14 residues. Trimming left V 0 bases short and J 2 bases short, with 8 bases between. Here the CDR3 reads CASSLVSAQETQYF. CDR3 coding DNA: TGCGCCAGCAGCTTGGTGTCAGCGCAAGAGACCCAGTACTTC.

The V call is TRBV5-5, the J call TRBJ1-4, with a tentative D call TRBD1 (5 bases). Looked up from germline, CDR1 is SGHKS and CDR2 is YYEKEE (reference sequence). The CDR3 spans 14 residues. Trimming cost V 4 bases and J 7 bases, with 14 bases left between them. The CDR3 here is CASSLSTGGEKLFF. As DNA, the CDR3 is TGTGCCAGCAGCCTATCTACAGGAGGTGAAAAACTGTTTTTT.

The chain uses TRBV5-1 and TRBJ1-2, with 10 positions matching TRBD1. The CDR3 has 15 residues. The V gene's germline CDR1 is SGHRS and CDR2 YFSETQ. After removal of 3 bases from V and 6 bases from J, the junction contained 8 bases not matched to a gene. The CDR3 DNA is TGCGCCAGCAGCTCACCGGGACAGGGGAAAAATGGCTACACCTTC. Translating it yields CASSSPGQGKNGYTF. Together with reference TRBV5-1 and TRBJ1-2, the CDR3 gives the full variable domain: KAGVTQTPRYLIKTRGQQVTLSCSPISGHRSVSWYQQTPGQGLQFLFEYFSETQRNKGNFPGRFSGRQFSNSRSEMNVSTLELGDSALYLCASSSPGQGKNGYTFGSGTRLTVV.

The sample holds a few counts of this clone. The chain carries TRBV7-9 and TRBJ1-4; no reliable D call. Germline CDR1 is SEHNR and CDR2 is FQNEAQ (reference sequence). This CDR3 spans 13 amino acids. V dropped 3 bases and J dropped 8 bases, with 10 bases sitting between them. CDR3 sequence: CASSFDVGEKLFF. CDR3 bases: TGTGCCAGCAGCTTTGACGTGGGCGAAAAACTGTTTTTT.

This clone has only one observation. CDR3 sequence reads: CATWGTGGFYGYTF. CDR3 bases: TGTGCCACATGGGGAACAGGGGGTTTCTATGGCTACACCTTC. V gene TRBV27 combines with J gene TRBJ1-2, with 8 positions matching TRBD1. In germline, CDR1 is MNHEY, CDR2 SMNVEV (reference sequence). This CDR3 is 14 amino acids long. After removal of 10 bases from V and 4 bases from J, the junction contained 11 bases not matched to a gene.

The count of this clone is one. The J gene is TRBJ2-2, the V gene TRBV7-8; 7 bases line up with TRBD1. CDR3 length: 16 amino acids. V gave up 5 bases and J gave up 2 bases; unmatched junction bases: 8. The germline V gene encodes CDR1 SGHVS and CDR2 FQNEAQ. CDR3 loop: CASSGRQGLNTGELFF. The CDR3 nucleotides read TGTGCCAGCAGCGGGCGACAGGGATTAAACACCGGGGAGCTGTTTTTT.

This clone has only one observation. This chain joins TRBV5-1 and TRBJ2-1; 9 bases align to TRBD2. CDR1 and CDR2 from the germline V gene are SGHRS and YFSETQ. CDR3 length equals 14 residues. Trimming cost V 6 bases and J 1 base; bases outside gene matches: 2. In nucleotides, the CDR3 is TGCGCCAGCAAGGCGGGGGGGTCCTACAATGAGCAGTTCTTC. Residues: CASKAGGSYNEQFF. Full variable domain (rest looked up from reference TRBV5-1 and TRBJ2-1): KAGVTQTPRYLIKTRGQQVTLSCSPISGHRSVSWYQQTPGQGLQFLFEYFSETQRNKGNFPGRFSGRQFSNSRSEMNVSTLELGDSALYLCASKAGGSYNEQFFGPGTRLTVL.

This chain connects TRBV11-3 to TRBJ1-2; D unresolved. V was cut by 2 bases and J by 5 bases, with 9 bases left in between. Germline V lookup: CDR1 SGHNT, CDR2 YENEEA. The CDR3 has 13 amino acids. The DNA of the CDR3 is TGTGCCAGCAGCTTAATAAACGAATATGGCTACACCTTC. Residues: CASSLINEYGYTF.

The chain links TRBV11-3 to TRBJ2-7, with unresolved D. CDR1 is SGHNT, CDR2 YENEEA, per germline. This CDR3 has 11 residues. Trimming removed 7 bases at V and 7 bases at J, with 11 bases between. The CDR3 here is CASTMLREQYF. The CDR3 nucleotides read TGTGCCAGCACTATGCTCAGGGAGCAGTACTTC.